The 21 T cell receptor beta chains in this list originate from one sample, sequenced in a study of cytomegalovirus exposure and HLA in healthy donors. In the PCR, 60 Vbeta and 13 Jbeta primers were used. Produced via immunoSEQ multiplex PCR; TCRdb's table is partial and in-frame only. The sample holds about 90,000 clones; 75% to 80% are singletons and the top ten take around 4.3%. Sequencing input: PBMCs. The receptors derive from a woman aged 35 to 49 in good health and CMV-seropositive.

There are a few counts of this clone. This chain uses TRBV19 with TRBJ1-5, with 10 bases matching TRBD1. V dropped 7 bases and J dropped 5; count of bases not matched to a gene: 11. Germline V gene lookup returns CDR1 LNHDA and CDR2 SQIVND (reference sequence). This CDR3 region has 16 residues. The CDR3 region has the DNA TGTGCCAGTACTAGAAACCGGGACAGGGGATATCAGCCCCAGCATTTT. It is translated as CASTRNRDRGYQPQHF.

V is TRBV5-1 and J is TRBJ2-5; 7 bases match TRBD1. Germline CDR1 reads SGHRS; CDR2 reads YFSETQ. The CDR3 covers 14 residues. J lost 4 bases, V lost 0 bases, and 3 bases had no gene match. The CDR3 sequence is CASSLGGGLETQYF. CDR3 bases: TGCGCCAGCAGCTTGGGAGGGGGCTTAGAGACCCAGTACTTC.

This clone was found a few times. The V call is TRBV9, the J call TRBJ2-2; D is unclear. The V and J ends lost 2 bases and 5 bases respectively, with 7 bases between them. Germline CDR1 SGDLS, CDR2 YYNGEE. The CDR3 contains 13 residues. The CDR3 spells CASSVIFTGELFF. CDR3 nucleotide sequence: TGTGCCAGCAGCGTTATCTTTACCGGGGAGCTGTTTTTT.

In this sample, this clone turned up a few times. The chain joins TRBV25-1 to TRBJ2-3, with 10 bases fitting TRBD2. This CDR3 is 14 amino acids long. CDR1 is MGHDK and CDR2 is SYGVNS in the germline V gene. V trimming: 6 bases; J trimming: 5 bases; junction bases outside the gene matches: 5. This chain's CDR3 is CASSASGRRDTQYF. DNA of the CDR3: TGTGCCAGCAGCGCTAGCGGGAGAAGAGATACGCAGTATTTT.

V gene TRBV27 combines with J gene TRBJ2-5, with TRBD2 matching over 11 bases. CDR3 size: 16 residues. V lost 6 bases, J lost 4 bases, and 10 bases stayed unmatched. Germline CDR1 is MNHEY and CDR2 is SMNVEV (reference sequence). CDR3 nucleotide sequence: TGTGCCAGCAGGCCGGCTAGCGGGAGGCCTGGAGAGACCCAGTACTTC. This codes for CASRPASGRPGETQYF.

This chain uses TRBV5-4 with TRBJ2-2; no clear D. Trimming took off 0 bases at V and 4 bases at J, with 10 bases between the two ends. The germline V gene encodes CDR1 SGHNT and CDR2 YYREEE (reference sequence). This CDR3 has 15 amino acids. CDR3 in amino acids: CASSLAPGFTGELFF. CDR3 DNA: TGTGCCAGCAGCTTGGCCCCAGGCTTCACCGGGGAGCTGTTTTTT.

V usage is TRBV11-3 and J usage is TRBJ2-2, with 9 bases lining up with TRBD2. This CDR3 has 16 residues. The J segment lost 3 bases and the V segment lost 3 bases, leaving 5 bases of the junction unmatched. Germline V gives CDR1 SGHNT, CDR2 YENEEA. The CDR3 DNA reads as TGTGCCAGCAGCTTGGGAGCGGGAGGTGACACCGGGGAGCTGTTTTTT. It is translated as CASSLGAGGDTGELFF.

The chain links TRBV9 to TRBJ2-1; no reliable D call. CDR3 length equals 14 residues. V lost 4 bases, J lost 3 bases, and 11 bases lay in between. In germline, CDR1 is SGDLS, CDR2 YYNGEE. The CDR3 sequence: CASSPRLVYNEQFF. The CDR3 coding sequence is TGTGCCAGCAGCCCCCGGTTGGTCTACAATGAGCAGTTCTTC.

The chain recombines TRBV5-1 with TRBJ2-7; 10 nucleotides match TRBD2. This CDR3 region has 16 residues. Germline CDR1 is SGHRS and CDR2 is YFSETQ. J lost 0 bases, V lost 1 base, and 4 bases had no gene match. In DNA form, the CDR3 reads TGCGCCAGCAGCTTGCCTAGCGGGAGCCCCTCCTACGAGCAGTACTTC. Residues: CASSLPSGSPSYEQYF.

The V gene is TRBV28, the J gene TRBJ1-1, with D possibly TRBD1 on 5 matching bases. Germline V gives CDR1 MDHEN, CDR2 SYDVKM. Trimming removed 6 bases at V and 1 base at J, with 6 bases between. CDR3 size: 12 residues. The CDR3 here is CASRQGNTEAFF. CDR3 bases: TGTGCCAGCAGGCAGGGGAACACTGAAGCTTTCTTT.

This rearrangement joins TRBV6-5 to TRBJ1-1; 7 bases agree with TRBD1. CDR3 length: 13 residues. The ends lost 6 bases at V and 3 bases at J; junction bases unmatched: 4. Germline lookup yields CDR1 MNHEY and CDR2 SVGAGI. The DNA of the CDR3 is TGTGCCAGCAGCGCCACAGGGGACACTGAAGCTTTCTTT. Translated: CASSATGDTEAFF.

The chain joins TRBV7-9 to TRBJ2-7; 7 bases line up with TRBD1. This CDR3 has 16 residues. Germline assignment: CDR1 SEHNR and CDR2 FQNEAQ (reference sequence). V was pared by 7 bases and J by 4 bases, with 16 bases of the junction left unmatched. This CDR3 is CASTPPKGAPQYEQYF. DNA for the CDR3: TGTGCCAGCACCCCCCCGAAGGGGGCGCCTCAATACGAGCAGTACTTC.

The chain employs TRBV19 and TRBJ2-5, with D possibly being TRBD1 (6 bases). Per the germline V gene, CDR1 is LNHDA and CDR2 is SQIVND (reference sequence). Trimming cost V 5 bases and J 5 bases, with 15 bases left between them. The CDR3 runs to 14 residues. The CDR3 DNA follows: TGTGCCAGTAGTCTGGGATACAGGGTTGAGACCCAGTACTTC. Amino acids: CASSLGYRVETQYF.

The chain links TRBV28 to TRBJ2-1, with 9 bases matching TRBD2. The CDR3 totals 15 residues. Germline trimming cut 3 bases from V and 8 bases from J; bases unmatched to any gene: 8. CDR1 and CDR2 (germline): MDHEN, SYDVKM. The CDR3 region is CASSFGAGGSDEQFF. The CDR3 DNA sequence: TGTGCCAGCAGTTTTGGAGCGGGAGGTTCCGATGAGCAGTTCTTC.

This chain joins TRBV6-5 and TRBJ2-3; D perhaps matches TRBD1 (5 bases). This CDR3 is built from 14 residues. Trimming left V 2 bases short and J 1 base short, with 7 bases between. The germline CDR1 and CDR2 sequences are MNHEY and SVGAGI. CDR3 DNA: TGTGCCAGCAGTTACAGGGGTGGCACAGATACGCAGTATTTT. Protein sequence: CASSYRGGTDTQYF.

The rearrangement links TRBV19 to TRBJ1-3; D gene unclear. Per the germline V gene, CDR1 is LNHDA and CDR2 is SQIVND (reference sequence). The V and J ends lost 3 bases and 5 bases respectively, with 14 bases between them. The CDR3 is made up of 15 amino acids. In DNA, the CDR3 is TGTGCCAGTAGTATCACGGGGATCCCAAGAAACACCATATATTTT. Its translation: CASSITGIPRNTIYF.

This clone was found a few times. This sequence joins TRBV4-1 and TRBJ2-3, with 8 bases aligning to TRBD2. V was clipped by 1 base and J by 4 bases; unmatched bases: 7. Germline CDR1 is MGHRA and CDR2 is YSYEKL. The CDR3 extends over 16 amino acids. DNA for the CDR3: TGCGCCAGCAGCCAAGTAGCGGGAATCCCCCCAGATACGCAGTATTTT. Its translation is CASSQVAGIPPDTQYF.

V and J are TRBV6-4 and TRBJ2-3, with 8 nucleotides matching TRBD2. Germline lookup yields CDR1 MRHNA and CDR2 SNTAGT. CDR3 length: 14 residues. The J segment lost 11 bases and the V segment lost 0 bases, leaving 7 bases of the junction unmatched. The CDR3 is CASSDSSLAGKQYF. The CDR3 DNA sequence: TGTGCCAGCAGTGACTCAAGTTTAGCGGGGAAGCAGTATTTT.

The chain has TRBV18 and TRBJ1-3; the D is unclear. CDR1 and CDR2 from the germline V gene are KGHSH and LQKENI. The V gene lost 3 bases and the J gene lost 4 bases, with 10 bases spanning the gap. The CDR3 has 14 amino acids. The CDR3 sequence is CASSPPGEGNTIYF. CDR3 bases: TGTGCCAGCTCACCTCCCGGAGAGGGAAACACCATATATTTT.

The chain employs TRBV30 and TRBJ1-2; D is possibly TRBD1 (6 bases). CDR3 length: 13 residues. From germline, CDR1 is GTSNPN and CDR2 SVGIG (reference sequence). Trimming stripped 2 bases from V and 9 bases from J, with 16 bases between. CDR3 protein: CAWSLIIDRSYTF. DNA for the CDR3: TGTGCCTGGAGTCTCATTATAGACAGGAGCTACACCTTC.

The V gene is TRBV19, the J gene TRBJ1-5, with 12 bases that match TRBD1. The CDR3 spans 20 residues. Germline V gene lookup returns CDR1 LNHDA and CDR2 SQIVND (reference sequence). The V gene end was trimmed by 6 bases and the J gene end by 7 bases; junction bases not matched to a gene: 22. CDR3 nucleotides: TGTGCCAGTAGCCCACGGGGGACAGGGGGCGTAAGGGGACGGGGACAGCCCCAGCATTTT. Encoded protein: CASSPRGTGGVRGRGQPQHF.